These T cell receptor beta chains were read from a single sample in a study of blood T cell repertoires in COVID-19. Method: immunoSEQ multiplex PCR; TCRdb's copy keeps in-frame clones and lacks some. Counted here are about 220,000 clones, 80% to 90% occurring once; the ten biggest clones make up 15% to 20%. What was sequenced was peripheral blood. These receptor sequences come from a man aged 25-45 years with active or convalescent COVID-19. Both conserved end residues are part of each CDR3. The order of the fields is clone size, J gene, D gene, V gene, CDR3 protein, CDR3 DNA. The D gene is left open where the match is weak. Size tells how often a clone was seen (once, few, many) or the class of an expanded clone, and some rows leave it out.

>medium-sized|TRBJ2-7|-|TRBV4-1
CASSQGVSAYEQYF
TGCGCCAGCAGCCAAGGTGTCTCCGCCTACGAGCAGTACTTC
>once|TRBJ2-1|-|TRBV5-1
CASSTMGAREGNEQFF
TGCGCCAGCAGCACTATGGGGGCCAGGGAAGGCAATGAGCAGTTCTTC
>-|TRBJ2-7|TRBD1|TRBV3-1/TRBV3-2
CASGRTGSSYEQYF
TGTGCCAGCGGAAGGACAGGAAGCTCCTACGAGCAGTACTTC
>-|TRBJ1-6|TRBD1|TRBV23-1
CASSQDGTGNSPLHF
TGCGCCAGCAGTCAGGACGGGACAGGTAATTCACCCCTCCACTTT
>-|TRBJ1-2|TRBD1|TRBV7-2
CASTAHGTGGWGYTF
TGTGCCAGCACCGCGCATGGAACAGGGGGCTGGGGCTACACCTTC
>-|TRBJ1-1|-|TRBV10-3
CAISGGAGGSEAFF
TGTGCCATCAGTGGAGGCGCAGGCGGGTCTGAAGCTTTCTTT
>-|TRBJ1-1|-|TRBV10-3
CAISGEGSNTEAFF
TGTGCCATCAGTGGCGAGGGCTCCAACACTGAAGCTTTCTTT
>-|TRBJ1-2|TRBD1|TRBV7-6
CASSLRQGNGYTF
TGTGCCAGCAGCTTGAGACAGGGGAATGGCTACACCTTC
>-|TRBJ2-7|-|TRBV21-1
CASSKDRVLYEQYF
TGTGCCAGCAGCAAAGACCGGGTACTCTACGAGCAGTACTTC
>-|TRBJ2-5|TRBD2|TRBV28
CASSRPGLAGGPGETQYF
TGTGCCAGCAGCCGGCCCGGACTAGCGGGAGGGCCAGGCGAGACCCAGTACTTC
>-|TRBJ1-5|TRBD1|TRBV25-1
CASSDRQGVGPQHF
TGTGCCAGCAGTGACCGTCAGGGGGTAGGGCCCCAGCATTTT
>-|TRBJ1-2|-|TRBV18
CASSPLSEHGYTF
TGTGCCAGCTCACCCCTCTCCGAGCATGGCTACACCTTC
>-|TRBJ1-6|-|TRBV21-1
CASSKGPRIRYSSPLHF
TGTGCCAGCAGCAAAGGTCCGAGAATCCGCTATTCTTCACCCCTCCACTTT
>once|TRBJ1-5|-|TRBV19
CASSILLNQPQHF
TGTGCCAGTAGTATTCTCTTAAATCAGCCCCAGCATTTT
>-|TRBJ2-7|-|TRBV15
CATSRDHRGQYF
TGTGCCACCAGCAGAGATCATCGAGGGCAGTACTTC
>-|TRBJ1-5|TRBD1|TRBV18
CASSPDRGPYQPQHF
TGTGCCAGCTCACCGGACAGGGGACCTTATCAGCCCCAGCATTTT
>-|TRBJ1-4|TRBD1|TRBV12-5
CASGLERARGPPTNEKLFF
TGTGCTAGTGGTTTGGAGCGTGCCAGGGGGCCTCCAACTAATGAAAAACTGTTTTTT
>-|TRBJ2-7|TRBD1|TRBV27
CASSPMTGHHEQYF
TGTGCCAGCAGTCCGATGACAGGGCACCACGAGCAGTACTTC
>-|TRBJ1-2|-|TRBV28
CASSLTGGYTF
TGTGCCAGCAGCCTCACAGGGGGCTACACCTTC
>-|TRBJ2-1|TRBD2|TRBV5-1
CASSFLAGVEPVEQFF
TGCGCCAGCAGCTTCCTAGCGGGAGTAGAACCCGTTGAGCAGTTCTTC
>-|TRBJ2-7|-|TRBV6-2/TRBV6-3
CASSTNRIYEQYF
TGTGCCAGCAGTACGAACAGGATCTACGAGCAGTACTTC
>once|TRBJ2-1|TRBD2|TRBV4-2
CASSQGTTGGPYNEQFF
TGTGCCAGCAGCCAAGGCACGACGGGAGGGCCCTACAATGAGCAGTTCTTC
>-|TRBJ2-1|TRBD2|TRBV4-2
CASSQEAVGLAGGPNRNEQFF
TGTGCCAGCAGCCAAGAGGCAGTTGGACTAGCGGGAGGCCCAAACCGCAATGAGCAGTTCTTC
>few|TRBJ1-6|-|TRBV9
CASSTTGNSPLHF
TGTGCCAGCAGCACGACAGGAAATTCACCCCTCCACTTT
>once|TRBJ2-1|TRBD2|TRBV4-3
CASSQTSGSGNEQFF
TGCGCCAGCAGCCAAACTAGCGGGAGCGGCAATGAGCAGTTCTTC
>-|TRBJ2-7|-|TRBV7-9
CASSLDREIREQYF
TGTGCCAGCAGCTTAGACCGGGAAATTCGGGAGCAGTACTTC
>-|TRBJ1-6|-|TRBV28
CATRGGVRYNSPLHF
TGTGCCACCCGGGGGGGGGTCCGCTATAATTCACCCCTCCACTTT
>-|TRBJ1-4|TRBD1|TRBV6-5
CASSLADREKLFF
TGTGCCAGCAGTCTCGCGGACAGGGAAAAACTGTTTTTT
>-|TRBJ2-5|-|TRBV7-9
CASRPPQGPETQYF
TGTGCCAGCAGACCACCACAGGGTCCCGAGACCCAGTACTTC
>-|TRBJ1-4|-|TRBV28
CASSLGGNEKLFF
TGTGCCAGCAGTTTGGGGGGGAATGAAAAACTGTTTTTT
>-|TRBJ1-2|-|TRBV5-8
CASSLDRVDGYTF
TGTGCCAGCAGCTTGGACAGGGTAGATGGCTACACCTTC
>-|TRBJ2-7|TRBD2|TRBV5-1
CASSSTSGDPYEQYF
TGCGCCAGCAGCTCAACTAGCGGGGATCCCTACGAGCAGTACTTC
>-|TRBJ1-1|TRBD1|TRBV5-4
CASSRTGGLNTEAFF
TGTGCCAGCAGCCGTACAGGGGGGTTGAACACTGAAGCTTTCTTT
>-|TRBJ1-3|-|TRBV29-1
CSVINLTGFGNTIYF
TGCAGCGTTATAAACCTCACAGGGTTCGGAAACACCATATATTTT
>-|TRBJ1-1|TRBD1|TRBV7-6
CASSLVNPDRGTEAFF
TGTGCCAGCAGCTTAGTAAACCCCGACAGGGGCACTGAAGCTTTCTTT
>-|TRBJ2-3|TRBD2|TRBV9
CASSDSRFTSGVQRTDTQYF
TGTGCCAGCAGCGACAGCCGATTTACTAGCGGGGTACAACGCACAGATACGCAGTATTTT
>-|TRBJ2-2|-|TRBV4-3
CASSFDQGSGGELFF
TGCGCCAGCAGCTTCGACCAGGGGAGTGGCGGGGAGCTGTTTTTT
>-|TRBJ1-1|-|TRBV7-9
CASSPNIRGSEAFF
TGTGCCAGCAGCCCAAATATCCGAGGGAGTGAAGCTTTCTTT
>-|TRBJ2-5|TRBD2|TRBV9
CASSVKAGAHETQYF
TGTGCCAGCAGCGTAAAAGCGGGGGCTCATGAGACCCAGTACTTC
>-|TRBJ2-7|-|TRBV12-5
CASGPFLGGEQYF
TGTGCTAGTGGCCCCTTCCTGGGAGGCGAGCAGTACTTC
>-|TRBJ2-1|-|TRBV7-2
CASSLGPGEHEQFF
TGTGCCAGCAGCTTAGGGCCGGGAGAACATGAGCAGTTCTTC
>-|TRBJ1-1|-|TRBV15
CATSRGRITEAFF
TGTGCCACCAGCAGAGGGAGGATCACTGAAGCTTTCTTT
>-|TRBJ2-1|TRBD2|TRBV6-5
CASREGLAHNEQFF
TGTGCCAGCAGGGAGGGACTAGCGCACAATGAGCAGTTCTTC
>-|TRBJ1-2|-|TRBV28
CASSPLFQQGNNYGYTF
TGTGCCAGCAGTCCGCTCTTTCAACAGGGAAATAACTATGGCTACACCTTC
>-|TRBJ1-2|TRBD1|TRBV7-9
CASSVLRTGIDGYTF
TGTGCCAGCAGCGTCCTTAGGACAGGGATCGATGGCTACACCTTC
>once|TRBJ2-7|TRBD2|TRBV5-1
CASSLLAGDPRQYF
TGCGCCAGCAGCTTGCTAGCGGGGGATCCTCGGCAGTACTTC
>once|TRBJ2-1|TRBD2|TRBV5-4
CASSYGLAADRYNEQFF
TGTGCCAGCAGCTACGGACTAGCGGCGGATCGATACAATGAGCAGTTCTTC
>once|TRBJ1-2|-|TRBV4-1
CASSQDAENYGYTF
TGCGCCAGCAGCCAAGATGCAGAAAACTATGGCTACACCTTC
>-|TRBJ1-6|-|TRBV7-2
CASRERGSNSPLHF
TGTGCCAGCAGGGAGAGGGGGTCCAATTCACCCCTCCACTTT
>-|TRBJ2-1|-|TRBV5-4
CASSLEAYGGNEQFF
TGTGCCAGCAGCTTGGAGGCGTACGGGGGAAATGAGCAGTTCTTC
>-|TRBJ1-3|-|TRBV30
CAWGDGSSGNTIYF
TGTGCCTGGGGTGACGGGAGCTCTGGAAACACCATATATTTT
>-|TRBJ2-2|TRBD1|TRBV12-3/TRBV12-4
CASLIRGGELFF
TGTGCCAGCTTAATCAGGGGGGGGGAGCTGTTTTTT
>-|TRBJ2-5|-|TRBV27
CASSPHRARGQETQYF
TGTGCCAGCAGCCCCCACCGGGCACGGGGCCAAGAGACCCAGTACTTC
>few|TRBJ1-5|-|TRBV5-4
CASSFNTDSNQPQHF
TGTGCCAGCAGCTTCAACACAGATAGCAATCAGCCCCAGCATTTT
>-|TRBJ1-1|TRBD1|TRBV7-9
CASSSGGNTEAFF
TGTGCCAGCAGCTCAGGGGGCAACACTGAAGCTTTCTTT
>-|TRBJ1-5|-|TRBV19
CASAPGQFQPQHF
TGTGCCAGTGCACCCGGACAGTTCCAGCCCCAGCATTTT
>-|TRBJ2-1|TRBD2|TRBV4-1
CASSQDRLAYEQFF
TGCGCCAGCAGCCAAGATAGACTAGCCTATGAGCAGTTCTTC
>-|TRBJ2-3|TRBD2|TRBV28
CASRDPLAGGADTQYF
TGTGCCAGCAGGGACCCTCTAGCGGGGGGGGCAGATACGCAGTATTTT